The T cell receptor (beta chain) described here comes from a study of blood T cell repertoires in COVID-19. Study as a whole: In each case, the material was cDNA or gDNA derived from T cells, B-cell-depleted T cells, or PBMCs.

Researchers sorted participants into cohorts using their self-reported clinical history. Generated by immunoSEQ multiplex PCR, the TCRdb table keeps only in-frame clones and is missing some. This table has about 170,000 clones, more than 80% appearing once. The receptor was isolated from a man aged 50 to 60 who had recovered from COVID-19. Sequences were obtained from PBMCs or T cells enriched from blood (not recorded which).

CDR3 sequence reads: CASSVAGTGPPEQFF. CDR3 nucleotide sequence: TGCGCCAGCAGCGTAGCCGGGACAGGGCCCCCTGAGCAGTTCTTC. V gene TRBV5-1 combines with J gene TRBJ2-1; 9 nucleotides agree with TRBD1. J gave up 9 bases and V 4 bases, and 11 bases lay outside the gene matches. CDR3 size: 15 residues. CDR1 and CDR2 from the germline V gene are SGHRS and YFSETQ.